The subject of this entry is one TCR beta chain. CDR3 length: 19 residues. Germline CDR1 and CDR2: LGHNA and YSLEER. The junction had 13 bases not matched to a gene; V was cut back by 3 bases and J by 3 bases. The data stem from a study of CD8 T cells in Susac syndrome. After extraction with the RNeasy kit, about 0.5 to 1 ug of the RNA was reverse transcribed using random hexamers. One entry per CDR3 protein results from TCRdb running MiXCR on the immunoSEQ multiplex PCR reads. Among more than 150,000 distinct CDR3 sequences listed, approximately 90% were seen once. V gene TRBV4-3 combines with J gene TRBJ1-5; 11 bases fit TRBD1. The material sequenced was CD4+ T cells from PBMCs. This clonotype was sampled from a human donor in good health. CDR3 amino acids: CASSQGRADRGLLNQPQHF. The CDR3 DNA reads TGCGCCAGCAGCCAGGGAAGGGCGGACAGGGGGCTGCTCAATCAGCCCCAGCATTTT.